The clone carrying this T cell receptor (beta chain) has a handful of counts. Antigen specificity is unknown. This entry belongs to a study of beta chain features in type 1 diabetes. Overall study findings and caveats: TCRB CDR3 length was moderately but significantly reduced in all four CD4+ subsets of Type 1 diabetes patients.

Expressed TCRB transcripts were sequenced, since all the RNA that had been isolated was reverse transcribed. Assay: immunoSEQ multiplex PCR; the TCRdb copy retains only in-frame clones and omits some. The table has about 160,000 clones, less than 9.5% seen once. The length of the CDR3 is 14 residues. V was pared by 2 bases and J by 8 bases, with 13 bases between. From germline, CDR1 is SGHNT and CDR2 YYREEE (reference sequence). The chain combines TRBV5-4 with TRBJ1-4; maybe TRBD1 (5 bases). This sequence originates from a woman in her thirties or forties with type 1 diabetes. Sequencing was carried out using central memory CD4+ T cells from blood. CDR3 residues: CASSLPGREEKLFF. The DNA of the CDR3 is TGTGCCAGCAGCTTACCGGGACGGGAGGAAAAACTGTTTTTT.